The following is a T cell receptor beta chain sequence with its context. CDR1 is SGDLS, CDR2 YYNGEE, per germline. This CDR3 has 15 amino acids. Trimming shortened V by 7 bases and J by 0 bases, and 14 bases separated the two germline ends. The data were taken from a study of cytomegalovirus exposure and HLA in healthy donors. PCR amplification relied on 60 Vbeta primers (plus 13 Jbeta primers). Method: immunoSEQ multiplex PCR; TCRdb's copy keeps in-frame clones and lacks some. The sample holds fewer than 200,000 clones, 79% seen once. This sequence joins TRBV9 and TRBJ2-1; D perhaps matches TRBD2 (5 bases). The sample taken for sequencing was PBMCs. This clonotype was sampled from a man aged 35 to 55 in good health and CMV-seronegative. In nucleotides, the CDR3 is TGTGCCAGCTCCAGCGGTCCTTCCTCCTACAATGAGCAGTTCTTC. Its translation: CASSSGPSSYNEQFF.